This is a list of T cell receptor beta chains from one sample in a study of blood T cell repertoires in COVID-19. Profiling relied on immunoSEQ multiplex PCR, and the TCRdb table lists in-frame clones only, not all of them. This repertoire shows fewer than 200,000 clones, roughly four fifths found once; its top ten account for around a fifth. Sequencing input: peripheral blood. The receptors here all came from a woman older than 75 with acute or convalescent COVID-19. Each CDR3 is given with its conserved first and last residue. The order of the fields is clone size, V gene, D gene, J gene, CDR3 protein, CDR3 DNA. A D gene is named only where the DNA matches it firmly. Some rows mark clone size as missing; the rest say once, few, many or name a class of expanded clone.

>NA|TRBV6-5|NA|TRBJ1-2
CASRPWETGHYGYTF
TGTGCCAGCAGGCCCTGGGAAACAGGGCACTATGGCTACACCTTC
>NA|TRBV3-1/TRBV3-2|NA|TRBJ1-2
CASSQGTPGSNYGYTF
TGTGCCAGCAGCCAAGGAACCCCGGGGAGCAACTATGGCTACACCTTC
>NA|TRBV9|NA|TRBJ1-6
CASSVEGGQGIISNSPLHF
TGTGCCAGCAGCGTAGAAGGTGGTCAGGGGATAATTTCTAATTCACCCCTCCACTTT
>NA|TRBV30|NA|TRBJ2-7
CAWSSSGSYEQYF
TGTGCCTGGAGTTCGAGCGGTTCCTACGAGCAGTACTTC
>NA|TRBV5-1|TRBD2|TRBJ2-3
CASSLEASGRAGDTQYF
TGCGCCAGCAGCTTGGAGGCTAGCGGGAGGGCCGGAGATACGCAGTATTTT
>once|TRBV2|TRBD1|TRBJ2-1
CANRIRQGAYEQFF
TGTGCCAATCGTATCCGACAGGGGGCGTATGAGCAGTTCTTC
>NA|TRBV28|TRBD1|TRBJ1-1
CASSLGGQGNTEAFF
TGTGCCAGCAGCTTAGGGGGACAGGGGAACACTGAAGCTTTCTTT
>NA|TRBV12-3/TRBV12-4|NA|TRBJ1-1
CASSWGGVTEAFF
TGTGCCAGCAGTTGGGGGGGAGTCACTGAAGCTTTCTTT
>once|TRBV12-3/TRBV12-4|TRBD1|TRBJ1-1
CASSWTGVAEAFF
TGTGCCAGCAGTTGGACAGGGGTCGCCGAAGCTTTCTTT
>NA|TRBV18|NA|TRBJ1-1
CASSPKGETEAFF
TGTGCCAGCTCACCAAAGGGGGAAACCGAAGCTTTCTTT
>NA|TRBV15|NA|TRBJ2-7
CATSRDSRGGWLNEQYF
TGTGCCACCAGCAGAGATAGTAGAGGGGGATGGCTTAACGAGCAGTACTTC
>NA|TRBV6-6|NA|TRBJ2-1
CASSTPSSGQFF
TGTGCCAGCAGTACCCCTTCTTCCGGGCAGTTCTTC
>NA|TRBV6-5|NA|TRBJ1-5
CASSYTNSQPQHF
TGTGCCAGCAGTTACACGAATAGCCAGCCCCAGCATTTT
>NA|TRBV2|TRBD2|TRBJ2-2
CASNPSGSTGELFF
TGTGCCAGCAACCCTAGCGGGAGCACCGGGGAGCTGTTTTTT
>NA|TRBV30|NA|TRBJ1-2
CAWSIPGSWVYYGYTF
TGTGCCTGGAGTATACCGGGATCTTGGGTTTACTATGGCTACACCTTC